Listed below are T cell receptor beta chains from one sample, sequenced in a study of breast tumors, draining lymph nodes, adjacent tissues. TCRdb ran MiXCR on the multiplex PCR reads and lists one entry per CDR3 protein. The sample shows fewer than 150,000 distinct CDR3 sequences, about 20% of them seen only once. The sequenced sample was axillary lymph node tissue. The source is a female donor with breast cancer. Some clones in this sample may be carry-over from other donors' samples. CDR3s include the opening cysteine and the closing phenylalanine or tryptophan. The D gene is left open where the match is weak. Size is omitted from some rows. Given values are once, few, many or a class for expanded clones.

D gene,clone size,J gene,V gene,CDR3 DNA,CDR3 protein
TRBD2,few,TRBJ2-1,TRBV5-4,TGTGCCAGCAGCTCCGGGACTAGCGGGAGGGGTTGGAATGAGCAGTTCTTC,CASSSGTSGRGWNEQFF
TRBD2,many,TRBJ2-5,TRBV2,TGTGCCAGCGCGGGAGTCCCAGAGACCCAGTACTTC,CASAGVPETQYF
TRBD1,-,TRBJ1-2,TRBV2,TGTGCCAGCATCGGGACCCGACAGGGAGGCTACACCTTC,CASIGTRQGGYTF
-,many,TRBJ1-2,TRBV7-2,TGTGCCAGCAGCTTAGTATCTGGGAACTATGGCTACACCTTC,CASSLVSGNYGYTF
-,-,TRBJ2-1,TRBV27,TGTGCCAGCAGCCCCGGGCCGGGGAATGAGCAGTTCTTC,CASSPGPGNEQFF
-,many,TRBJ2-1,TRBV7-9,TGTGCCAGCAGCTCTCTTACCAACAATGAGCAGTTCTTC,CASSSLTNNEQFF
-,many,TRBJ1-3,TRBV10-1,TGCGCCAGCAGTGAGGGACGGAACTCTGGAAACACCATATATTTT,CASSEGRNSGNTIYF
TRBD2,many,TRBJ2-7,TRBV7-9,TGTGCCAGCAGTTACAGCGGGAGTGGTGGTTACGAGCAGTACTTC,CASSYSGSGGYEQYF
TRBD2,many,TRBJ2-1,TRBV9,TGTGCCAGCAGCGTTGAGTGGGATAGCGGGAATTCTTTGGCTGAGCAGTTCTTC,CASSVEWDSGNSLAEQFF
-,many,TRBJ2-7,TRBV9,TGTGCCAGCGCGCCAGGTGGTCCCGAGAGCACCTACGAGCAGTACTTC,CASAPGGPESTYEQYF
-,many,TRBJ1-2,TRBV6-5,TGTGCCAGCAGTCAGGGACCTCTCTATGGCTACACCTTC,CASSQGPLYGYTF
-,-,TRBJ1-5,TRBV19,TGTGCCAGTAAATCGGAGGTCAACAATCAGCCCCAGCATTTT,CASKSEVNNQPQHF
-,few,TRBJ1-6,TRBV28,TGTGCCAGCAGTTTACCCCCTGGGGGCTCCTATAATTCACCCCTCCACTTT,CASSLPPGGSYNSPLHF
TRBD2,many,TRBJ2-1,TRBV7-8,TGTGCCAGCAGCCGAGTCAGCGGGATTTCCTACAATGAGCAGTTCTTC,CASSRVSGISYNEQFF
-,many,TRBJ1-3,TRBV28,TGTGCCAGCAGCGGAAACACCATATATTTT,CASSGNTIYF
-,many,TRBJ2-7,TRBV6-6,TGTGCCACAGTGGGGTCTCGGGACGAGCAGTACTTC,CATVGSRDEQYF
-,many,TRBJ2-7,TRBV5-4,TGTGCCAGCAGCTTAGGAAGTATGGGCGGCCAAACCTACGAGCAGTACTTC,CASSLGSMGGQTYEQYF
-,many,TRBJ1-2,TRBV30,TGTGCCTGGAGTGTATCCCCCACGGCCGTGGGGGGCTACACCTTC,CAWSVSPTAVGGYTF
-,few,TRBJ2-1,TRBV6-1,TGTGCCAGCAGTGAACTGGGGGTGAATGAGCAGTTCTTC,CASSELGVNEQFF
TRBD2,many,TRBJ2-1,TRBV5-1,TGCGCCAGCAGGACCGGGACTACCCACTCCTACAATGAGCAGTTCTTC,CASRTGTTHSYNEQFF
-,many,TRBJ1-3,TRBV3-1,TGTGCCAGCAGCCAAGATTTTGCGATCTCTGGAAACACCATATATTTT,CASSQDFAISGNTIYF
-,-,TRBJ2-1,TRBV6-5,TGTGCCAGCAGTGAGCTAGGCGGCGGAAGCTCCTACAATGAGCAGTTCTTC,CASSELGGGSSYNEQFF
-,many,TRBJ1-2,TRBV3-1,TGTGCCAGCAGCCCGGGGCCCCTTGTCTATGGCTACACCTTC,CASSPGPLVYGYTF
TRBD2,many,TRBJ2-1,TRBV5-1,TGCGCCAGCAGCTTGGCTGCGGGAGGATACAATGAGCAGTTCTTC,CASSLAAGGYNEQFF
-,-,TRBJ2-5,TRBV7-7,TGTGCTAGCAGCCCGGACAACCAAGAGACCCAGTACTTC,CASSPDNQETQYF
-,-,TRBJ2-3,TRBV6-1,TGTGCCAGCAGTGGAGCACCTCCACGGGGCACAGATACGCAGTATTTT,CASSGAPPRGTDTQYF
-,many,TRBJ2-7,TRBV6-1,TGTGCCAGCAGTGATATAATGACCGCCTCCGAGCAGTACTTC,CASSDIMTASEQYF
-,many,TRBJ2-7,TRBV29-1,TGCAGCGTTAGGGAGACCAACTCCTACGAGCAGTACTTC,CSVRETNSYEQYF
TRBD1,many,TRBJ2-1,TRBV24-1,TGTGCCACCAGTGACTCCTCCGGGACAGGGGCTAATGAGCAGTTCTTC,CATSDSSGTGANEQFF
-,-,TRBJ2-6,TRBV30,TGTGCCTGGATAGACGACCCCTCTGGGGCCAACGTCCTGACTTTC,CAWIDDPSGANVLTF
TRBD2,many,TRBJ2-3,TRBV12-3/TRBV12-4,TGTGCCAGCAGCGGACTAGCGGGAGTTGCAGATACGCAGTATTTT,CASSGLAGVADTQYF
TRBD1,many,TRBJ2-1,TRBV7-3,TGTGCCAGCAGCTTAACGGGTGGGACAGCCTACAATGAGCAGTTCTTC,CASSLTGGTAYNEQFF
-,-,TRBJ2-1,TRBV5-1,TGCGCCAGCAGCTTGGAGGGGAATTACTACAATGAGCAGTTCTTC,CASSLEGNYYNEQFF
TRBD2,many,TRBJ2-1,TRBV7-2,TGTGCCAGCAGCCCGGGACTAGCGGGAAGCTATGAGCAGTTCTTC,CASSPGLAGSYEQFF
-,few,TRBJ2-2,TRBV5-4,TGTGCCAGCAGCTTACAGGGAGCCGGGGAGCTGTTTTTT,CASSLQGAGELFF
-,-,TRBJ2-5,TRBV3-1,TGTGCCAGCAGCCGACTCTCTCAGACCCAGTACTTC,CASSRLSQTQYF